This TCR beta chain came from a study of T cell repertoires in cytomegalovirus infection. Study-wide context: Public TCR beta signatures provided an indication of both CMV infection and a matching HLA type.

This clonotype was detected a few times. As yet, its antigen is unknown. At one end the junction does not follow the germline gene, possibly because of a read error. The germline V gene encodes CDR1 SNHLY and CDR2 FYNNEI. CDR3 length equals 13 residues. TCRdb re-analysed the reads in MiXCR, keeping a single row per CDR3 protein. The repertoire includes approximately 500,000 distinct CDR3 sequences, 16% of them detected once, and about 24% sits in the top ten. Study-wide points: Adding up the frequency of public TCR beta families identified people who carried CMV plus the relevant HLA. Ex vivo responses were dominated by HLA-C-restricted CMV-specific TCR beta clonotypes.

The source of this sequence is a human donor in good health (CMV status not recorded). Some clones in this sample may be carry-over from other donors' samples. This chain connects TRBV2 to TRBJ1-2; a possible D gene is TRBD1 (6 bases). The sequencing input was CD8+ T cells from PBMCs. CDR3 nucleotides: TGTGCCAGCAGGGAAGACAGGAACTATGGCTACACCTTC. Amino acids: CASREDRNYGYTF.